These T cell receptor beta chains were read from a single sample in a study of blood T cell repertoires in COVID-19. This table comes from immunoSEQ multiplex PCR, and its TCRdb copy is limited to in-frame clones, with some not included. The data show a few hundred thousand clones, around 88% seen once. The sequenced sample consisted of PBMCs or T cells enriched from blood (not recorded which). The origin of the receptors is a woman between 35 and 50 years old who had recovered from COVID-19. CDR3s include the opening cysteine and the closing phenylalanine or tryptophan. Each record gives: V gene, clone size, CDR3 length, D gene, J gene, CDR3 protein, CDR3 DNA. A D gene is named only where the DNA matches it firmly. A clone size is listed for some rows: how often the clone was seen (once, few, many), or a class if it is expanded.

v_gene: TRBV2; abundance: NA; len: 15; d_gene: NA; j_gene: TRBJ1-5; CDR3aa: CASSAAGGTNQPQHF; CDR3nt: TGTGCCAGCAGTGCGGCGGGGGGGACCAATCAGCCCCAGCATTTT
v_gene: TRBV2; abundance: once; len: 15; d_gene: NA; j_gene: TRBJ1-5; CDR3aa: CASSVFGGGNQPQHF; CDR3nt: TGTGCCAGCAGTGTTTTCGGAGGAGGGAATCAGCCCCAGCATTTT
v_gene: TRBV28; abundance: NA; len: 11; d_gene: NA; j_gene: TRBJ2-5; CDR3aa: CASRALYQQYF; CDR3nt: TGTGCCAGCAGAGCGCTCTACCAACAGTACTTC
v_gene: TRBV24-1; abundance: NA; len: 15; d_gene: NA; j_gene: TRBJ2-5; CDR3aa: CATSDSRGARETQYF; CDR3nt: TGTGCCACCAGTGATTCCCGGGGGGCTCGAGAGACCCAGTACTTC
v_gene: TRBV5-1; abundance: NA; len: 13; d_gene: NA; j_gene: TRBJ2-1; CDR3aa: CASSLVGGYEQFF; CDR3nt: TGCGCCAGCAGCTTGGTGGGGGGTTATGAGCAGTTCTTC
v_gene: TRBV28; abundance: NA; len: 14; d_gene: NA; j_gene: TRBJ1-1; CDR3aa: CASSSGQLNTEAFF; CDR3nt: TGTGCCAGCAGTTCAGGACAGCTGAACACTGAAGCTTTCTTT
v_gene: TRBV28; abundance: NA; len: 15; d_gene: NA; j_gene: TRBJ2-7; CDR3aa: CASSSPGQHSYEQYF; CDR3nt: TGTGCCAGCAGTTCACCGGGACAACACTCCTACGAGCAGTACTTC
v_gene: TRBV27; abundance: NA; len: 15; d_gene: TRBD2; j_gene: TRBJ2-7; CDR3aa: CASSTPTSEIYEQYF; CDR3nt: TGTGCCAGCAGTACACCGACTAGCGAGATCTACGAGCAGTACTTC
v_gene: TRBV11-2; abundance: NA; len: 17; d_gene: TRBD2; j_gene: TRBJ2-5; CDR3aa: CASSLDVSGGLQETQYF; CDR3nt: TGTGCCAGCAGCTTAGATGTTAGCGGGGGCCTCCAAGAGACCCAGTACTTC
v_gene: TRBV7-9; abundance: NA; len: 15; d_gene: NA; j_gene: TRBJ2-6; CDR3aa: CASSPRVTGANVLTF; CDR3nt: TGTGCCAGCAGCCCCAGGGTGACTGGGGCCAACGTCCTGACTTTC
v_gene: TRBV7-3; abundance: NA; len: 15; d_gene: TRBD1; j_gene: TRBJ2-2; CDR3aa: CASSLTGGETGELFF; CDR3nt: TGTGCCAGCAGCTTGACAGGGGGAGAGACCGGGGAGCTGTTTTTT
v_gene: TRBV30; abundance: NA; len: 14; d_gene: NA; j_gene: TRBJ2-7; CDR3aa: CAWSRQGSSYEQYF; CDR3nt: TGTGCCTGGAGTAGGCAGGGGAGCTCCTACGAGCAGTACTTC
v_gene: TRBV6-5; abundance: NA; len: 16; d_gene: TRBD2; j_gene: TRBJ2-7; CDR3aa: CASSYVGGRGFIEQYF; CDR3nt: TGTGCCAGCAGTTATGTAGGCGGGCGGGGGTTTATAGAGCAGTACTTC
v_gene: TRBV5-1; abundance: NA; len: 12; d_gene: NA; j_gene: TRBJ1-2; CDR3aa: CASSLEGYGYTF; CDR3nt: TGCGCCAGCAGCTTGGAGGGGTATGGCTACACCTTC
v_gene: TRBV10-3; abundance: NA; len: 13; d_gene: NA; j_gene: TRBJ2-7; CDR3aa: CAISPTGLYEQYF; CDR3nt: TGTGCCATCAGCCCCACAGGTCTATACGAGCAGTACTTC
v_gene: TRBV5-3; abundance: NA; len: 18; d_gene: TRBD2; j_gene: TRBJ2-1; CDR3aa: CARSLVGLAHVRYNEQFF; CDR3nt: TGTGCCAGAAGCTTGGTAGGACTAGCCCATGTGAGGTACAATGAGCAGTTCTTC
v_gene: TRBV7-2; abundance: NA; len: 18; d_gene: NA; j_gene: TRBJ1-1; CDR3aa: CASSLRAGALGPNTEAFF; CDR3nt: TGTGCCAGCAGCTTACGGGCGGGGGCGCTTGGTCCGAACACTGAAGCTTTCTTT
v_gene: TRBV28; abundance: NA; len: 18; d_gene: NA; j_gene: TRBJ2-5; CDR3aa: CASSLNLAPKGPKETQYF; CDR3nt: TGTGCCAGCAGTTTAAATCTAGCCCCAAAAGGTCCCAAAGAGACCCAGTACTTC
v_gene: TRBV11-3; abundance: NA; len: 13; d_gene: NA; j_gene: TRBJ1-3; CDR3aa: CASREAGRNTIYF; CDR3nt: TGTGCCAGCCGGGAGGCAGGGAGAAACACCATATATTTT
v_gene: TRBV5-4; abundance: NA; len: 19; d_gene: TRBD2; j_gene: TRBJ2-2; CDR3aa: CASSLALPLAGMNTGELFF; CDR3nt: TGTGCCAGCAGCCTTGCCTTACCCCTAGCGGGGATGAACACCGGGGAGCTGTTTTTT
v_gene: TRBV4-1; abundance: NA; len: 20; d_gene: NA; j_gene: TRBJ1-6; CDR3aa: CASSQDFGPQGESYNSPLHF; CDR3nt: TGCGCCAGCAGCCAAGATTTCGGACCTCAAGGGGAATCCTATAATTCACCCCTCCACTTT
v_gene: TRBV4-1; abundance: NA; len: 17; d_gene: TRBD2; j_gene: TRBJ2-4; CDR3aa: CASSQGVVAGDKNIQYF; CDR3nt: TGCGCCAGCAGCCAAGGCGTGGTAGCGGGAGATAAAAACATTCAGTACTTC
v_gene: TRBV19; abundance: NA; len: 15; d_gene: TRBD2; j_gene: TRBJ2-3; CDR3aa: CASSQSGRGTDTQYF; CDR3nt: TGTGCCAGTAGCCAGAGCGGGAGGGGGACAGATACGCAGTATTTT
v_gene: TRBV7-9; abundance: NA; len: 15; d_gene: NA; j_gene: TRBJ2-2; CDR3aa: CASSFDDPRAGELFF; CDR3nt: TGTGCCAGCAGCTTCGACGACCCTCGGGCCGGGGAGCTGTTTTTT
v_gene: TRBV3-1/TRBV3-2; abundance: NA; len: 17; d_gene: NA; j_gene: TRBJ1-5; CDR3aa: CASSQGGRGYSNQPQHF; CDR3nt: TGTGCCAGCAGCCAAGGGGGGAGGGGATATAGCAATCAGCCCCAGCATTTT
v_gene: TRBV6-2/TRBV6-3; abundance: once; len: 18; d_gene: TRBD1; j_gene: TRBJ1-5; CDR3aa: CASSQVSWGRGSNQPQHF; CDR3nt: TGTGCCAGCAGCCAAGTGTCCTGGGGCAGGGGGAGCAATCAGCCCCAGCATTTT
v_gene: TRBV5-1; abundance: NA; len: 17; d_gene: NA; j_gene: TRBJ2-2; CDR3aa: CASSLAGGPGDTGELFF; CDR3nt: TGCGCCAGCAGCTTGGCCGGAGGGCCGGGCGACACCGGGGAGCTGTTTTTT
v_gene: TRBV15; abundance: NA; len: 14; d_gene: TRBD1; j_gene: TRBJ1-5; CDR3aa: CATSGQGVRQPQHF; CDR3nt: TGTGCCACCAGCGGACAGGGTGTCAGGCAGCCCCAGCATTTT
v_gene: TRBV18; abundance: NA; len: 16; d_gene: TRBD2; j_gene: TRBJ2-1; CDR3aa: CASSPGAAGVSGEQFF; CDR3nt: TGTGCCAGCTCACCCGGGGCGGCGGGAGTCTCGGGGGAGCAGTTCTTC
v_gene: TRBV5-5; abundance: NA; len: 13; d_gene: NA; j_gene: TRBJ2-1; CDR3aa: CASSLTALYEQFF; CDR3nt: TGTGCCAGCAGCTTGACAGCATTGTATGAGCAGTTCTTC
v_gene: TRBV30; abundance: once; len: 17; d_gene: TRBD2; j_gene: TRBJ2-7; CDR3aa: CAWSPGGLAARSYEQYF; CDR3nt: TGTGCCTGGAGTCCTGGGGGACTAGCGGCTCGCTCCTACGAGCAGTACTTC
v_gene: TRBV20-1; abundance: NA; len: 14; d_gene: TRBD2; j_gene: TRBJ2-3; CDR3aa: CSASLAGATDTQYF; CDR3nt: TGCAGTGCTAGTCTTGCGGGAGCTACAGATACGCAGTATTTT
v_gene: TRBV28; abundance: NA; len: 12; d_gene: NA; j_gene: TRBJ2-1; CDR3aa: CASSVWANEQFF; CDR3nt: TGTGCCAGCAGTGTCTGGGCGAATGAGCAGTTCTTC
v_gene: TRBV9; abundance: NA; len: 15; d_gene: NA; j_gene: TRBJ1-1; CDR3aa: CASSATGLQGAEAFF; CDR3nt: TGTGCCAGCAGCGCCACGGGACTCCAGGGCGCTGAAGCTTTCTTT
v_gene: TRBV7-3; abundance: NA; len: 13; d_gene: NA; j_gene: TRBJ1-1; CDR3aa: CASSPTANTEAFF; CDR3nt: TGTGCCAGCAGCCCTACAGCGAACACTGAAGCTTTCTTT
v_gene: TRBV19; abundance: NA; len: 21; d_gene: TRBD2; j_gene: TRBJ2-1; CDR3aa: CASSAAGRGLAGGQSYNEQFF; CDR3nt: TGTGCCAGTAGTGCCGCCGGTAGAGGACTAGCGGGAGGACAGAGCTACAATGAGCAGTTCTTC
v_gene: TRBV27; abundance: NA; len: 12; d_gene: NA; j_gene: TRBJ2-1; CDR3aa: CASSFEGSEQFF; CDR3nt: TGTGCCAGCAGTTTCGAGGGTAGTGAGCAGTTCTTC
v_gene: TRBV20-1; abundance: NA; len: 11; d_gene: NA; j_gene: TRBJ1-2; CDR3aa: CSTTGPGGYTF; CDR3nt: TGCAGCACGACAGGTCCGGGCGGCTACACCTTC
v_gene: TRBV2; abundance: NA; len: 11; d_gene: NA; j_gene: TRBJ2-1; CDR3aa: CASSVGDEQFF; CDR3nt: TGTGCCAGCTCGGTAGGAGATGAGCAGTTCTTC
v_gene: TRBV7-3; abundance: NA; len: 14; d_gene: TRBD2; j_gene: TRBJ2-1; CDR3aa: CASSLGLAGGEQFF; CDR3nt: TGTGCCAGCAGCCTTGGACTAGCGGGAGGTGAGCAGTTCTTC
v_gene: TRBV10-1; abundance: NA; len: 13; d_gene: NA; j_gene: TRBJ2-5; CDR3aa: CASSGQQQETQYF; CDR3nt: TGCGCCAGCAGTGGGCAACAACAAGAGACCCAGTACTTC
v_gene: TRBV27; abundance: NA; len: 11; d_gene: NA; j_gene: TRBJ2-5; CDR3aa: CASPVQETQYF; CDR3nt: TGTGCCAGCCCCGTCCAAGAGACCCAGTACTTC
v_gene: TRBV6-2/TRBV6-3; abundance: NA; len: 15; d_gene: NA; j_gene: TRBJ2-5; CDR3aa: CASSYLGGGRETQYF; CDR3nt: TGTGCCAGCAGTTATCTGGGGGGTGGGCGAGAGACCCAGTACTTC
v_gene: TRBV5-6; abundance: NA; len: 12; d_gene: NA; j_gene: TRBJ2-7; CDR3aa: CASSSWGREQYF; CDR3nt: TGTGCCAGCAGCTCTTGGGGGCGCGAGCAGTACTTC
v_gene: TRBV19; abundance: NA; len: 14; d_gene: TRBD1; j_gene: TRBJ1-5; CDR3aa: CASSLNRGNQPQHF; CDR3nt: TGTGCCAGTAGTCTAAACAGGGGAAATCAGCCCCAGCATTTT
v_gene: TRBV24-1; abundance: once; len: 15; d_gene: NA; j_gene: TRBJ1-2; CDR3aa: CAPPMGHPSNYGYTF; CDR3nt: TGTGCCCCTCCGATGGGACACCCGAGCAACTATGGCTACACCTTC
v_gene: TRBV18; abundance: NA; len: 13; d_gene: NA; j_gene: TRBJ2-5; CDR3aa: CASSPGLQETQYF; CDR3nt: TGTGCCAGCTCACCGGGGCTGCAAGAGACCCAGTACTTC
v_gene: TRBV18; abundance: NA; len: 18; d_gene: TRBD2; j_gene: TRBJ2-7; CDR3aa: CASSPGLGSSATTYEQYF; CDR3nt: TGTGCCAGCTCACCAGGACTAGGCTCTAGCGCGACCACCTACGAGCAGTACTTC